These 26 T cell receptor beta chains were all obtained from the same sample, sequenced in a study of glioma-infiltrating T cells after dendritic cell vaccination. Clones were read by immunoSEQ multiplex PCR, and TCRdb kept only the in-frame ones, dropping some. Here the sample spans 100,000 or so clones, 90% being singletons. The time point here: after dendritic cell vaccination, including at tumor progression/relapse. The sequenced sample was blood, obtained after dendritic cell vaccination. Receptors were obtained from a human donor with glioblastoma.

For the CDR3, the DNA is TGTGCCAGCAGCTTCGGGGTCTATGGCTACACCTTC. Protein: CASSFGVYGYTF. This chain connects TRBV5-5 to TRBJ1-2, with unresolved D. V lost 2 bases, J lost 4 bases, and 6 bases lay in between. The CDR3 length is 12 residues. CDR1 and CDR2 (germline): SGHKS, YYEKEE (reference sequence). Filled out from reference TRBV5-5 and TRBJ1-2, the complete variable domain reads DAGVTQSPTHLIKTRGQQVTLRCSPISGHKSVSWYQQVLGQGPQFIFQYYEKEERGRGNFPDRFSARQFPNYSSELNVNALLLGDSALYLCASSFGVYGYTFGSGTRLTVV.

This chain links TRBV7-8 with TRBJ2-7; D not resolved. The CDR3 is made up of 14 amino acids. Trimming took 1 base from V and 3 from J, leaving 10 bases between them. Germline assignment: CDR1 SGHVS and CDR2 FQNEAQ. The CDR3, as DNA: TGTGCCAGCAGCTTAGTGTCCCCTAACTACGAGCAGTACTTC. It encodes CASSLVSPNYEQYF.

This chain joins TRBV13 and TRBJ1-5, with D possibly matching TRBD1 (5 bases). Germline CDR1 and CDR2: PRHDT and FYEKMQ (reference sequence). The CDR3 totals 13 residues. V was clipped by 6 bases and J by 6 bases, with 12 bases between them. The CDR3, as DNA: TGTGCCAGCAGTAGGTGGGGGGTTCAGCCCCAGCATTTT. Translated, it gives CASSRWGVQPQHF.

The chain couples TRBV7-9 to TRBJ1-4; tentative D call: TRBD1 (5 bases). With 6 bases removed from V and 6 bases from J, the gap between germline ends came to 8 bases. CDR1 is SEHNR and CDR2 is FQNEAQ in the germline V gene (reference sequence). The CDR3 loop spans 12 amino acids. CDR3 bases: TGTGCCAGCAGTATACAGGATGAAAAACTGTTTTTT. Translating gives CASSIQDEKLFF.

The V and J genes are TRBV10-1 and TRBJ2-2; the match to TRBD2 covers 10 bases. The CDR3 is made up of 15 amino acids. The germline V gene encodes CDR1 WNHNN and CDR2 SYGVQD (reference sequence). V lost 4 bases, J lost 5 bases, and 4 bases stayed unmatched. CDR3 sequence: CASSALAGVTGELFF. CDR3 nucleotides: TGCGCCAGCAGTGCCCTAGCGGGAGTTACCGGGGAGCTGTTTTTT.

The chain links TRBV15 to TRBJ1-3; D gene uncertain. CDR3 length: 16 amino acids. Per the germline V gene, CDR1 is LNHNV and CDR2 is YYDKDF (reference sequence). Deletions cut 6 bases from V and 1 base from J, with 16 bases between. Here the CDR3 reads CATRVAAEISGNTIYF. CDR3 in DNA: TGTGCCACCAGGGTGGCGGCTGAAATATCTGGAAACACCATATATTTT.

The chain joins TRBV6-4 to TRBJ2-1; 7 nucleotides align to TRBD2. This CDR3 has 15 residues. CDR1 and CDR2 from the germline V gene are MRHNA and SNTAGT. V lost 5 bases and J lost 5; bases outside the gene matches: 9. The CDR3 reads CASSRSGARNNEQFF. CDR3 nucleotides: TGTGCCAGCAGTAGGAGCGGGGCCCGTAACAATGAGCAGTTCTTC.

Details on this clone: Different DNA sequences within this sample yield the same CDR3. The chain joins TRBV11-2 to TRBJ1-6; maybe TRBD1 (6 bases). From germline, CDR1 is SGHAT and CDR2 FQNNGV. The ends were cut back, 3 bases at V and 7 bases at J, with 10 bases in the middle. The CDR3 contains 14 residues. The CDR3 is CASSLRTDNSPLHF. CDR3 in DNA: TGTGCCAGCAGCTTGAGGACAGACAATTCACCCCTCCACTTT. The variable domain in full, with the rest retrieved from reference TRBV11-2 and TRBJ1-6, is EAGVAQSPRYKIIEKRQSVAFWCNPISGHATLYWYQQILGQGPKLLIQFQNNGVVDDSQLPKDRFSAERLKGVDSTLKIQPAKLEDSAVYLCASSLRTDNSPLHFGNGTRLTVT.

This clone showed up just once. J is TRBJ1-2 and V is TRBV7-2; D call uncertain. V lost 1 base and J lost 6, with 12 bases in between. Per germline, CDR1 SGHTA and CDR2 FQGNSA. This CDR3 region has 14 residues. CDR3 amino acids: CASSLDRGSDGYTF. Written as DNA, the CDR3 is TGTGCCAGCAGCTTAGACCGAGGTTCGGATGGCTACACCTTC. Based on the CDR3 plus reference TRBV7-2 and TRBJ1-2, the full variable domain is GAGVSQSPSNKVTEKGKDVELRCDPISGHTALYWYRQSLGQGLEFLIYFQGNSAPDKSGLPSDRFSAERTGGSVSTLTIQRTQQEDSAVYLCASSLDRGSDGYTFGSGTRLTVV.

The chain couples TRBV4-1 to TRBJ2-7, with 12 bases identical to TRBD2. The CDR3 length is 16 residues. Germline trimming cut 1 base from V and 2 bases from J; bases unmatched to any gene: 3. Per germline, CDR1 MGHRA and CDR2 YSYEKL. The CDR3 DNA sequence: TGCGCCAGCAGCCAAGGGACTAGCGGGATCACCTACGAGCAGTACTTC. Translated, it gives CASSQGTSGITYEQYF.

CDR3 in DNA: TGCGCCAGCAGCCAAGATCGGTTGGTGCAGCCCCAGCATTTT. It yields the protein CASSQDRLVQPQHF. The chain employs TRBV4-1 and TRBJ1-5; no reliable D call. Germline-derived CDR1 and CDR2 are MGHRA and YSYEKL. The CDR3 consists of 14 residues. V shed 0 bases and J shed 7 bases, with 10 bases lying between them.

As DNA, the CDR3 is TGTGCCAGCAGCCGACTAGCGGTGAACTACGAGCAGTACTTC. Its protein is CASSRLAVNYEQYF. The chain links TRBV7-9 to TRBJ2-7; 9 bases line up with TRBD2. The germline CDR1 and CDR2 sequences are SEHNR and FQNEAQ (reference sequence). The CDR3 contains 14 residues. Germline trimming cut 5 bases from V and 3 bases from J; bases unmatched to any gene: 5.

This chain joins TRBV5-1 and TRBJ1-3, with TRBD1 as a possible D gene (6 bases). Germline lookup yields CDR1 SGHRS and CDR2 YFSETQ. The CDR3 has 13 amino acids. V shed 5 bases and J shed 7 bases, with 13 bases lying between them. The CDR3 spells CASSNGGANTIYF. CDR3 nucleotide sequence: TGCGCCAGCAGTAATGGGGGGGCGAACACCATATATTTT.

This chain uses TRBV5-8 with TRBJ2-2, with a possible D match to TRBD2 (5 bases). Deletions cut 4 bases from V and 4 bases from J, with 11 bases between. Germline V gene lookup returns CDR1 SGHTS and CDR2 YDEGEE. This CDR3 comprises 14 residues. The CDR3 spells CASSLTEVTGELFF. DNA for the CDR3: TGTGCCAGCAGCCTCACGGAGGTCACCGGGGAGCTGTTTTTT.

The count of this clone is one. This chain connects TRBV6-5 to TRBJ1-3; D not certain. Trimming took 5 bases from V and 0 from J, leaving 11 bases between them. CDR3 length equals 15 residues. Germline loops: CDR1 MNHEY, CDR2 SVGAGI. CDR3 region: CASSPPWSSGNTIYF. The DNA of the CDR3 is TGTGCCAGCAGTCCCCCTTGGAGCTCTGGAAACACCATATATTTT.

The J gene is TRBJ1-1, the V gene TRBV5-1; TRBD1 agrees at 7 bases. The CDR3 loop spans 14 amino acids. Losses at the gene ends were 4 bases for V and 0 bases for J; bases not matched to a gene: 3. The germline gives CDR1 SGHRS, CDR2 YFSETQ. CDR3 region: CASSVGQVNTEAFF. The CDR3 DNA sequence: TGCGCCAGCAGCGTCGGACAGGTGAACACTGAAGCTTTCTTT.

The table lists this clone with a count of one. V is TRBV6-1 and J is TRBJ1-3; 7 bases are shared with TRBD1. Trimming took 6 bases from V and 7 from J; bases not matched to a gene: 9. The CDR3 runs to 14 residues. Germline V lookup: CDR1 MNHNS, CDR2 SASEGT. The CDR3 nucleotides read TGTGCCAGCAGCCCGAGGGCAGGGGGTAACACCATATATTTT. As protein: CASSPRAGGNTIYF.

V and J are TRBV10-3 and TRBJ1-3, with 7 bases fitting TRBD1. There are 16 residues in the CDR3. V dropped 4 bases and J dropped 0; count of bases not matched to a gene: 6. Germline V CDR1 and CDR2: ENHRY, SYGVKD. The CDR3 loop reads CAISVAGGSSGNTIYF. CDR3 nucleotides: TGTGCCATCAGTGTCGCAGGGGGTTCCTCTGGAAACACCATATATTTT.

The V gene is TRBV30, the J gene TRBJ2-1, with a possible D match to TRBD2 (6 bases). V lost 1 base and J lost 7, with 11 bases in between. The CDR3 contains 13 residues. The germline gives CDR1 GTSNPN, CDR2 SVGIG (reference sequence). The DNA for the CDR3 is TGTGCCTGGAGTGCCAGACTAGGAAATGAGCAGTTCTTC. Its translation is CAWSARLGNEQFF.

V is TRBV2 and J is TRBJ2-1; 10 bases map to TRBD2. The CDR3 consists of 15 residues. Germline CDR1 reads SNHLY; CDR2 reads FYNNEI. V lost 10 bases to trimming and J lost 8 bases; unmatched junction nucleotides: 14. The CDR3 sequence is CATPVGEREGDEQFF. The CDR3 DNA is TGTGCCACCCCAGTCGGGGAGCGGGAGGGTGATGAGCAGTTCTTC.

V and J are TRBV6-5 and TRBJ1-6, with a weak D call TRBD1 (6 bases). CDR3 length: 12 residues. V lost 3 bases, J lost 10 bases, and 7 bases lay in between. Germline CDR1 is MNHEY and CDR2 is SVGAGI. The CDR3 DNA sequence: TGTGCCAGCAGTTATCAGGGGTCACCCCTCCACTTT. Translation gives CASSYQGSPLHF.

V gene TRBV7-8 combines with J gene TRBJ2-7; 7 bases align to TRBD2. Germline V gives CDR1 SGHVS, CDR2 FQNEAQ. This CDR3 is 15 amino acids long. V gave up 4 bases and J gave up 2 bases; unmatched junction bases: 8. In DNA, the CDR3 is TGTGCCAGCAGCTGGGCCGAAGGACTAGCCTACGAGCAGTACTTC. Protein: CASSWAEGLAYEQYF.

The chain recombines TRBV27 with TRBJ2-7; 11 bases are shared with TRBD1. CDR1 MNHEY and CDR2 SMNVEV come from the germline V gene (reference sequence). The V and J ends lost 4 bases and 5 bases, in that order; junction bases with no gene match: 10. This CDR3 has 16 residues. The DNA for the CDR3 is TGTGCCAGCAGTTCCATTCCCGGGACAGGGGGGCACGAGCAGTACTTC. Its protein product is CASSSIPGTGGHEQYF.

The chain links TRBV6-5 to TRBJ2-5; D perhaps matches TRBD1 (6 bases). The CDR3 extends over 14 amino acids. V was clipped by 6 bases and J by 9 bases, with 20 bases between them. CDR1 is MNHEY and CDR2 is SVGAGI in the germline V gene. CDR3 sequence reads: CASREDRTQGAQYF. The CDR3 DNA is TGTGCCAGCAGAGAGGACAGAACTCAAGGGGCCCAGTACTTC.

This chain joins TRBV15 and TRBJ2-3, with 12 nucleotides matching TRBD2. CDR3 length: 17 amino acids. Germline loops: CDR1 LNHNV, CDR2 YYDKDF (reference sequence). With V trimmed by 6 bases and J by 6 bases, 13 bases remained unmatched. The CDR3 DNA is TGTGCCACCAGTAAGTTAACTAGCGGGAGGTTACCGGATACGCAGTATTTT. Protein product: CATSKLTSGRLPDTQYF.

This chain links TRBV6-1 with TRBJ1-1, with TRBD1 matching over 9 bases. Germline values: CDR1 MNHNS, CDR2 SASEGT. The CDR3 has 11 residues. The V and J ends lost 6 bases and 11 bases, in that order; junction bases with no gene match: 4. CDR3 amino acids: CASRIGQGAFF. The CDR3 DNA is TGTGCCAGCAGGATCGGACAGGGGGCTTTCTTT.